These T cell receptor beta chains were read from a single sample in a study of post-analysis software for immune sequencing data. TCRdb passed the PCR reads through MiXCR, listing each CDR3 protein once. The sample gives 430,000 or so distinct CDR3 sequences, more than 30% of which show up once; 7.5% to 8.5% is in the top ten. The sequencing input was blood. These TCRs come from a girl between 2 and 10 years old with multiple sclerosis. The CDR3 runs from the conserved cysteine through the conserved F or W. The D gene is left open where the match is weak. Not all rows give a size; the values are once, few, many and, for expanded clones, a class.

-	TRBV5-1	TRBJ2-3	TRBD2	TGCGCCAGCAGCTCGAGTAGCGGGGGAAAGAGCACAGATACGCAGTATTTT	CASSSSSGGKSTDTQYF
-	TRBV20-1	TRBJ1-6	TRBD1	TGCAGTGCTAAACGTGGACAGGGGGCTAGCTCCTATAATTCACCCCTCCACTTT	CSAKRGQGASSYNSPLHF
-	TRBV4-1	TRBJ2-3	TRBD2	TGCGCCAGCAGCCTTCGGGGGGATTCTAGCACAGATACGCAGTATTTT	CASSLRGDSSTDTQYF
-	TRBV3-1	TRBJ1-6	-	TGTGCCAGCAGCTCTGCAGCGGGGACATGGAATTCACCCCTCCACTTT	CASSSAAGTWNSPLHF
many	TRBV5-8	TRBJ2-7	TRBD1	TGTGCCAGCAGTCCTGTGGGGACAGGGGTGGAAGAGCAGTACTTC	CASSPVGTGVEEQYF
-	TRBV5-1	TRBJ2-7	-	TGCGCCAGCAGCCAAGGGACTCCAACCGGGGAGCAGTACTTC	CASSQGTPTGEQYF
-	TRBV29-1	TRBJ2-1	TRBD2	TGCAGCGTTGAACTGGGGGGGAATGAGCAGTTCTTC	CSVELGGNEQFF
few	TRBV5-5	TRBJ1-5	-	TGTGCCAGCAGCTTGGAGGTTAGGGGCAATCAGCCCCAGCATTTT	CASSLEVRGNQPQHF
-	TRBV29-1	TRBJ1-2	-	TGCAGCGTTGAATTTGGGGGGCAAACCTACACCTTC	CSVEFGGQTYTF
few	TRBV6-5	TRBJ2-7	TRBD2	TGTGCCAGCAGAAGGACTAGCGGGGCCTACGAGCAGTACTTC	CASRRTSGAYEQYF
few	TRBV10-3	TRBJ2-7	-	TGTGCCATCAGTGCCGGGACTGGGACCCCGGGGGAGCAGTACTTC	CAISAGTGTPGEQYF
once	TRBV11-2	TRBJ1-2	TRBD1	TGTGCCAGCAGCTTAGGCCATCTCCGGGACAGGGGGCTCGATGGCTACACCTTC	CASSLGHLRDRGLDGYTF
-	TRBV5-1	TRBJ1-1	-	TGCGCCAGCAGCTTGGTTGCGGACACTGAAGCTTTCTTT	CASSLVADTEAFF
few	TRBV7-9	TRBJ1-4	TRBD1	TGTGCCAGCAGCTCAGACAAACAGGGGGCGGGAGAAAAACTGTTTTTT	CASSSDKQGAGEKLFF
-	TRBV27	TRBJ2-5	-	TGTGCCAGCAGCACCCCGGGAGAGACCCAGTACTTC	CASSTPGETQYF
-	TRBV14	TRBJ2-1	-	TGTGCCAGCAGCCCACTGACAGGTCTAGTGAATGAGCAGTTCTTC	CASSPLTGLVNEQFF
few	TRBV28	TRBJ2-5	-	TGTGCCAGCAGTCCCTCGATGGTCCCCCAGTACTTC	CASSPSMVPQYF
-	TRBV20-1	TRBJ2-1	-	TGCAGTGCTAGAGATGGGAAAATCGAGCTCTATGAGCAGTTCTTC	CSARDGKIELYEQFF
-	TRBV20-1	TRBJ2-3	TRBD1	TGCAGTGCTAGAGGGGGGACAGGGGGTCATACGCAGTATTTT	CSARGGTGGHTQYF
-	TRBV12-3/TRBV12-4	TRBJ2-3	-	TGTGCCAGCTGTACCGGGACCCTCGTTAACTGGTCTGGCACAGATACGCAGTATTTT	CASCTGTLVNWSGTDTQYF
few	TRBV20-1	TRBJ2-5	TRBD2	TGCAGTGCCGACCTAGCGGGGGTCGATAAAGAGACCCAGTACTTC	CSADLAGVDKETQYF
few	TRBV29-1	TRBJ1-1	TRBD1	TGCAGCGTGGGGCCGGGACAGGGGGACTTGAACACTGAAGCTTTCTTT	CSVGPGQGDLNTEAFF
-	TRBV20-1	TRBJ2-1	TRBD2	TGCAGTGCTACTCCGCTAGCGGGGCGAAATGAGCAGTTCTTC	CSATPLAGRNEQFF
few	TRBV10-3	TRBJ2-7	TRBD1	TGTGCCATCAGAGCCAAGACAGGGGACTACGAGCAGTACTTC	CAIRAKTGDYEQYF
-	TRBV5-5	TRBJ2-7	TRBD1	TGTGCCAGCAGAGTAGGGACGGGACAGTTGCTCTACGAGCAGTACTTC	CASRVGTGQLLYEQYF
-	TRBV29-1	TRBJ2-7	-	TGCAGCGTTGAGGGGTCTTTCACCTACGAGCAGTACTTC	CSVEGSFTYEQYF
-	TRBV12-3/TRBV12-4	TRBJ1-6	-	TGTGCCAGCAGTTTAGAGGTGGGGGAGAATTCACCCCTCCACTTT	CASSLEVGENSPLHF
few	TRBV6-1	TRBJ2-7	-	TGTGCCAGCAGTGAAATAGGTAATCGCGGCGAGCAGTACTTC	CASSEIGNRGEQYF
-	TRBV6-5	TRBJ1-1	-	TGTGCCAGCAGTCCCAAACTCGGGGACACTGAAGCTTTCTTT	CASSPKLGDTEAFF
few	TRBV27	TRBJ2-7	-	TGTGCCAGCACCACTCTAATACGGACAGTTTCAGCCTACGAGCAGTACTTC	CASTTLIRTVSAYEQYF
large	TRBV20-1	TRBJ2-3	TRBD2	TGCAGTGCCGAGGCCGGGACTAGTCTCACAGATACGCAGTATTTT	CSAEAGTSLTDTQYF
-	TRBV20-1	TRBJ2-1	TRBD2	TGCAGTGCTAGAGATCTTTTGTCTAGCGGGAAGTACAATGAGCAGTTCTTC	CSARDLLSSGKYNEQFF
-	TRBV12-5	TRBJ2-1	TRBD1	TGTGCTAGTGGTTCGGGACAGGGGTACAATGAGCAGTTCTTC	CASGSGQGYNEQFF
-	TRBV20-1	TRBJ2-3	TRBD2	TGCAGTGCTAGAGCCTCTAGCGGGGGAACAGATACGCAGTATTTT	CSARASSGGTDTQYF
once	TRBV6-1	TRBJ2-3	-	TGTGCCAGCATGTGGGGGGTCCGACTATATACAGATACGCAGTATTTT	CASMWGVRLYTDTQYF
few	TRBV5-1	TRBJ2-1	-	TGCGCCAGCAGCTTGGGGGGGGCTAATGAGCAGTTCTTC	CASSLGGANEQFF
-	TRBV28	TRBJ1-2	TRBD1	TGTGCCAGCAGTTCCGGGACAGTGCTAAACGTTAACTATGGCTACACCTTC	CASSSGTVLNVNYGYTF
-	TRBV12-3/TRBV12-4	TRBJ1-5	-	TGTGCCAGCAGTCTCGTAGAGGGTGGTCAGCCCCAGCATTTT	CASSLVEGGQPQHF
-	TRBV27	TRBJ1-1	-	TGTGCCAGCAGTTTAGAGTGGCACACTGAAGCTTTCTTT	CASSLEWHTEAFF
-	TRBV7-6	TRBJ1-1	-	TGTGCCAGCAGCCGTGTAGGAGGGGGAGGTGGGAACACTGAAGCTTTCTTT	CASSRVGGGGGNTEAFF
few	TRBV6-6	TRBJ2-1	-	TGTGCCAGCAGTTACTCCCCGCAGCCCTACAATGAGCAGTTCTTC	CASSYSPQPYNEQFF
few	TRBV20-1	TRBJ2-1	-	TGCAGCGCCGGGAATGAGCAGTTCTTC	CSAGNEQFF
-	TRBV28	TRBJ1-1	-	TGTGCCAGCAGTTACCCTCAGGGTTGGAACACTGAAGCTTTCTTT	CASSYPQGWNTEAFF